This T cell receptor (beta chain) comes out of a study of cytomegalovirus exposure and HLA in healthy donors. The study's findings and limits: In a later analysis, TCR beta V- and J-gene trimming was associated with a missense DCLRE1C variant.

The PCR had 60 Vbeta and 13 Jbeta primers. TCRdb's copy holds only in-frame clones and misses some; the assay was immunoSEQ multiplex PCR. The sample shows 76,000 or so clones, roughly 85% of them seen only once. As concerns this clone: Its target is not known.

The sequencing input was PBMCs. The TCR comes from a man aged 25-45 years in good health and CMV-seronegative.

The CDR3 loop reads CASSTSRAYEQYF. The CDR3 coding sequence is TGTGCCAGTAGTACGAGCAGGGCCTACGAGCAGTACTTC. The chain links TRBV19 to TRBJ2-7; perhaps TRBD1 as D (5 bases). V lost 4 bases and J 2 bases, leaving 9 bases between the germline ends. Germline V CDR1 and CDR2: LNHDA, SQIVND (reference sequence). The CDR3 runs 13 residues.